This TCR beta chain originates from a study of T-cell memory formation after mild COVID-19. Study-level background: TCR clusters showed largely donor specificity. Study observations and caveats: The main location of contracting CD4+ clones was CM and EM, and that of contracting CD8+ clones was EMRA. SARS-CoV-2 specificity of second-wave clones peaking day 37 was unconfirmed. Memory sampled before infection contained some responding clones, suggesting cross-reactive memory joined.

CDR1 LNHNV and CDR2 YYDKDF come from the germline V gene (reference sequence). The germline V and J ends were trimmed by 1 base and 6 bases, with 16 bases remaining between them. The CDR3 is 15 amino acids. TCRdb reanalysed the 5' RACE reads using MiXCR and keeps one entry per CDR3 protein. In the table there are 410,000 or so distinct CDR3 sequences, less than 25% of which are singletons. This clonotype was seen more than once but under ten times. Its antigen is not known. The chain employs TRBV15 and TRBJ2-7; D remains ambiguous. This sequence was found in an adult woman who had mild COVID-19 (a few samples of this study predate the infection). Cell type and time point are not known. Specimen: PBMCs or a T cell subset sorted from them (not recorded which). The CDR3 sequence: CATSRAGLGQREQYF. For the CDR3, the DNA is TGTGCCACCAGCAGAGCAGGTCTAGGCCAGCGCGAGCAGTACTTC.